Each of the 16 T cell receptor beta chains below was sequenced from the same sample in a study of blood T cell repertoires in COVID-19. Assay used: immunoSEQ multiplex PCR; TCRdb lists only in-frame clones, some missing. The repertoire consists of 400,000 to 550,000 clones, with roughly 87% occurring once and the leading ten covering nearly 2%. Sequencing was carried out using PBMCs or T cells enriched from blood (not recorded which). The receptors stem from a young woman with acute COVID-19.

In DNA form, the CDR3 reads TGTGCCAGCAGTACGGGACAGCGCGAGACCCAGTACTTC. It encodes CASSTGQRETQYF. The chain links TRBV2 to TRBJ2-5; 7 positions match TRBD1. Germline trimming cut 5 bases from V and 5 bases from J; bases unmatched to any gene: 5. There are 13 residues in the CDR3. Germline CDR1 reads SNHLY; CDR2 reads FYNNEI.

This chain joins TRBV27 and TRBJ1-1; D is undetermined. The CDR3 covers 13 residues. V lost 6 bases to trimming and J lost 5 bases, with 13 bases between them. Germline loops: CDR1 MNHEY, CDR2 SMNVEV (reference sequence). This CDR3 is CASRSGRRTEAFF. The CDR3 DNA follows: TGTGCCAGCAGGTCTGGGAGGAGAACTGAAGCTTTCTTT.

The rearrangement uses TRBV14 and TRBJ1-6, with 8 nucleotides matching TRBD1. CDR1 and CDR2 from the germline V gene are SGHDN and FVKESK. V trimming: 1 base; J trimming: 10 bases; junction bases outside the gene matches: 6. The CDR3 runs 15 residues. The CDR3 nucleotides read TGTGCCAGCAGCCAAGGTGACAGGGGATCCTCACCCCTCCACTTT. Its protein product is CASSQGDRGSSPLHF.

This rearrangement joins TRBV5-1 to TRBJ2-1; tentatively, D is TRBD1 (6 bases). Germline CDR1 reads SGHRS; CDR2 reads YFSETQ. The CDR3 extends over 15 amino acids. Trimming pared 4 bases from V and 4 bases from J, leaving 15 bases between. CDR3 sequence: CASSPLQGPYNEQFF. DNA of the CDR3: TGCGCCAGCAGCCCCCTTCAGGGGCCATACAATGAGCAGTTCTTC.

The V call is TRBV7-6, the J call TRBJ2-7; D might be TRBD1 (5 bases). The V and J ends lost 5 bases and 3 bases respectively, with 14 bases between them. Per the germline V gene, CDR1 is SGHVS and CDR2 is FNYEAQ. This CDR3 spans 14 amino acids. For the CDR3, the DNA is TGTGCCAGCAGCCCGCGCTCCAGGGACTACGAGCAGTACTTC. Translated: CASSPRSRDYEQYF. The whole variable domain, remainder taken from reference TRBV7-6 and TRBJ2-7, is GAGVSQSPRYKVTKRGQDVALRCDPISGHVSLYWYRQALGQGPEFLTYFNYEAQQDKSGLPNDRFSAERPEGSISTLTIQRTEQRDSAMYRCASSPRSRDYEQYFGPGTRLTVT.

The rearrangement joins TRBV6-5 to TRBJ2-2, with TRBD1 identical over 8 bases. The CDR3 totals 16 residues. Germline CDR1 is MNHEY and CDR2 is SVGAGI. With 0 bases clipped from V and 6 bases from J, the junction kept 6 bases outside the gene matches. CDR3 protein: CASSYSADRGAGELFF. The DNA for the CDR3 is TGTGCCAGCAGTTACTCTGCAGACAGGGGTGCCGGGGAGCTGTTTTTT.

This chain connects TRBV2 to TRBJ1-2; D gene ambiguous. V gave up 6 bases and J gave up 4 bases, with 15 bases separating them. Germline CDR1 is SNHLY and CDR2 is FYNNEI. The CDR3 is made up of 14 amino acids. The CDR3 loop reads CASRTKGWGYGYTF. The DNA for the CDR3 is TGTGCCAGCAGGACTAAAGGGTGGGGCTATGGCTACACCTTC.

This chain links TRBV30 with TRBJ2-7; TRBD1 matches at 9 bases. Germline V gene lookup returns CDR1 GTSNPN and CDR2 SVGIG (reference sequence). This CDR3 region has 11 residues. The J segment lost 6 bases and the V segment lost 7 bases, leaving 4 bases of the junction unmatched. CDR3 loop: CALTGGGEQYF. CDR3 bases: TGTGCCTTGACAGGGGGTGGCGAGCAGTACTTC.

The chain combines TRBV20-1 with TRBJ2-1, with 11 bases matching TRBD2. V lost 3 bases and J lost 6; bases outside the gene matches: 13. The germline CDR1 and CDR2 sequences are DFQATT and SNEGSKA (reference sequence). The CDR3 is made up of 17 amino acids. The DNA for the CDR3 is TGCAGTGCTAGTCGTAGCGGGGGGGTTTTGGTGTTCAATGAGCAGTTCTTC. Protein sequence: CSASRSGGVLVFNEQFF.

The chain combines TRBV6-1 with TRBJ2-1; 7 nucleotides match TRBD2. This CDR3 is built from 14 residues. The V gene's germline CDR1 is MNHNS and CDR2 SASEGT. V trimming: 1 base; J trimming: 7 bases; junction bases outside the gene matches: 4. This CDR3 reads CASSEETSKNEQFF. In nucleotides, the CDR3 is TGTGCCAGCAGTGAAGAGACTAGCAAAAATGAGCAGTTCTTC.

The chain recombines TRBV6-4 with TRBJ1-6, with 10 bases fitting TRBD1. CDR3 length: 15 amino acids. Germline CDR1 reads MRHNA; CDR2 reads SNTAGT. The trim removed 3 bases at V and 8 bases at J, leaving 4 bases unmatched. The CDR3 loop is CASSESGTGDSPLHF. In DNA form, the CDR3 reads TGTGCCAGCAGTGAGAGCGGGACAGGGGATTCACCCCTCCACTTT.

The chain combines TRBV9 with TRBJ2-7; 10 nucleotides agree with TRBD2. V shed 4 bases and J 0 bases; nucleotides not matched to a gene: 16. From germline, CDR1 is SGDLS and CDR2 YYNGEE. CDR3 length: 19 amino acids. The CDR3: CASSPRGSGRPLSSYEQYF. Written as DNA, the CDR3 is TGTGCCAGCAGCCCCCGGGGTAGCGGGAGGCCGTTAAGCTCCTACGAGCAGTACTTC.

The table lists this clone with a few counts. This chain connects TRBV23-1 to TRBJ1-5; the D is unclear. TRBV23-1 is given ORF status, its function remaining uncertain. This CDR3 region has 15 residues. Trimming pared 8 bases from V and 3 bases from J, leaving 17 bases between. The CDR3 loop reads CASSVAGYANQPQHF. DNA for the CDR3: TGCGCCAGCTCCGTGGCGGGTTATGCCAATCAGCCCCAGCATTTT.

CDR3 loop: CASSVDGSGNPYEQYF. The DNA for the CDR3 is TGTGCCAGCAGCGTAGATGGTAGCGGGAACCCCTACGAGCAGTACTTC. The chain recombines TRBV9 with TRBJ2-7; 8 bases line up with TRBD2. V lost 0 bases and J lost 2; bases outside the gene matches: 7. The CDR3 sequence is 16 residues long. CDR1 is SGDLS and CDR2 is YYNGEE in the germline V gene.

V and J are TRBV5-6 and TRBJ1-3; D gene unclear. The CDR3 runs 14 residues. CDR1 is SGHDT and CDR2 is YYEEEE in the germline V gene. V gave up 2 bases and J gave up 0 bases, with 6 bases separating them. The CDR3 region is CASSFTLSGNTIYF. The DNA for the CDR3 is TGTGCCAGCAGCTTTACTCTCTCTGGAAACACCATATATTTT.

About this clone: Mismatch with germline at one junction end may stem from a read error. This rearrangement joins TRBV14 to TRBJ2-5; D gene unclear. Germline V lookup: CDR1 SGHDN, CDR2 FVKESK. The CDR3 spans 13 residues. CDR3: CASNQGEQETQYF. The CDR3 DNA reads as TGCGCCAGCAACCAAGGCGAGCAAGAGACCCAGTACTTC.